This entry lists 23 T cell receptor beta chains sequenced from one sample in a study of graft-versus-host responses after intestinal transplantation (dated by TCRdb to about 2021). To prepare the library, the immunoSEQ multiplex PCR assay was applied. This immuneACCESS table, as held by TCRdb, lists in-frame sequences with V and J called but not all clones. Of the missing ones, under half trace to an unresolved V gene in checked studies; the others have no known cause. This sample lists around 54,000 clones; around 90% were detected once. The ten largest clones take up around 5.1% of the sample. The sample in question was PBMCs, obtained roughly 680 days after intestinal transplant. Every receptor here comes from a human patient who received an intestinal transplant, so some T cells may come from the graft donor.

For the CDR3, the DNA is TGTGCCAGCAGTGACTCAGGGCATGGAGCTTTCTTT. As protein: CASSDSGHGAFF. The chain employs TRBV6-4 and TRBJ1-1; D call uncertain. V dropped 0 bases and J dropped 10 bases, with 9 bases sitting between them. CDR1 is MRHNA and CDR2 is SNTAGT in the germline V gene. This CDR3 is 12 amino acids long.

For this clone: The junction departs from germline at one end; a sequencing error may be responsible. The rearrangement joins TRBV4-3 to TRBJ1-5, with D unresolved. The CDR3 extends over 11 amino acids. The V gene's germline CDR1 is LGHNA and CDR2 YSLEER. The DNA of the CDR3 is TGCGCCAGCAGCCAAGATCTAGAAAAACGTTTT. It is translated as CASSQDLEKRF.

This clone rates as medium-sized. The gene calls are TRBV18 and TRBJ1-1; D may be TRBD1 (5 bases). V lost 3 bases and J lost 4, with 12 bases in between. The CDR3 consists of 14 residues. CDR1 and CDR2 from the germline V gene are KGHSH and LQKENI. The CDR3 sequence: CASSPSAGLTEAFF. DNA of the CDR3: TGTGCCAGCTCACCTTCGGCGGGACTCACTGAAGCTTTCTTT.

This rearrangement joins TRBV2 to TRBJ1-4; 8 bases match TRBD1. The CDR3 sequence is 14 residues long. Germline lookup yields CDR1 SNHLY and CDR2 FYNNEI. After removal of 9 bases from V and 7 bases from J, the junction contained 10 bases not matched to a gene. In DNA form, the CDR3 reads TGTGCCAGTGAATACCAGGGGGCCGGTGAAAAACTGTTTTTT. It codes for CASEYQGAGEKLFF.

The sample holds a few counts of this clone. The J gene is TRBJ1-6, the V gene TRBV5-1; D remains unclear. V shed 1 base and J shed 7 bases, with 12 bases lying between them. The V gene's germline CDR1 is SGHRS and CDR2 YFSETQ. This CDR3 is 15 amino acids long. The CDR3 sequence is CASSLSSVRNSPLHF. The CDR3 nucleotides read TGCGCCAGCAGCTTGAGTTCGGTCCGGAATTCACCCCTCCACTTT.

The CDR3, as DNA: TGTGCTAGTGGTTTGGTCTGGGCTAGCGGGGGGGCCCGACAACAAGAGACCCAGTACTTC. It encodes CASGLVWASGGARQQETQYF. This chain uses TRBV12-5 with TRBJ2-5, with 12 bases aligning to TRBD2. The CDR3 consists of 20 residues. Germline CDR1 and CDR2: LGHNT and FRNRAP. The V segment lost 0 bases and the J segment 2 bases; nucleotides outside the gene matches: 13. Using reference TRBV12-5 and TRBJ2-5 for the parts outside the CDR3, the full variable domain is DARVTQTPRHKVTEMGQEVTMRCQPILGHNTVFWYRQTMMQGLELLAYFRNRAPLDDSGMPKDRFSAEMPDATLATLKIQPSEPRDSAVYFCASGLVWASGGARQQETQYFGPGTRLLVL.

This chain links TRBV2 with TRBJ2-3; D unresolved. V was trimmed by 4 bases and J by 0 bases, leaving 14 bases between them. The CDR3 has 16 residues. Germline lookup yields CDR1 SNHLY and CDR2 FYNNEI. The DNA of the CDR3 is TGTGCCAGCAGTGTAGAACAGAAATTAAGCACAGATACGCAGTATTTT. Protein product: CASSVEQKLSTDTQYF. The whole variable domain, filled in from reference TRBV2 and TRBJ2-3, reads EPEVTQTPSHQVTQMGQEVILRCVPISNHLYFYWYRQILGQKVEFLVSFYNNEISEKSEIFDDQFSVERPDGSNFTLKIRSTKLEDSAMYFCASSVEQKLSTDTQYFGPGTRLTVL.

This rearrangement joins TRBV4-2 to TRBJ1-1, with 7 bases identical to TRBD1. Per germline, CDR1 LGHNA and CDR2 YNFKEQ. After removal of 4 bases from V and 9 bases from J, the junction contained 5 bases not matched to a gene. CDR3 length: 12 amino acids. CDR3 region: CASSPGGGQAFF. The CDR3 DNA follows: TGTGCCAGCAGCCCAGGGGGGGGCCAAGCTTTCTTT.

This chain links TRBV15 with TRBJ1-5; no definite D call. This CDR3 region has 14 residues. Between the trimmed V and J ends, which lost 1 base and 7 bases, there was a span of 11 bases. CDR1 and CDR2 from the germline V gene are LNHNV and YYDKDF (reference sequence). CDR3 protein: CATSRVGTRQPQHF. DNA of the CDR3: TGTGCCACCAGCAGAGTAGGTACCCGGCAGCCCCAGCATTTT.

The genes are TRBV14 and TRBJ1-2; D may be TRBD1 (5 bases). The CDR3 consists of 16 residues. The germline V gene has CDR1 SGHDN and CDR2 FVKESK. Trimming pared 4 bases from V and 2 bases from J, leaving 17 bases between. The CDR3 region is CASSLGDFSGNYGYTF. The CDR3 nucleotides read TGTGCCAGCAGCCTCGGGGACTTCAGTGGCAACTATGGCTACACCTTC.

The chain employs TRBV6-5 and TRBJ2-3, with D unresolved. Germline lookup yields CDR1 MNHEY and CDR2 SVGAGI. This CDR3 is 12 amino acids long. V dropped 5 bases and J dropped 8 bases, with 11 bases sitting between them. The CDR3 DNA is TGTGCCAGCAGTACCCCGGCCGGTACGCAGTATTTT. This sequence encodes CASSTPAGTQYF.

Here the CDR3 reads CASSLAEGSYEQYF. The CDR3 nucleotides read TGCGCCAGCAGCTTGGCCGAGGGTTCCTACGAGCAGTACTTC. The chain has TRBV5-1 and TRBJ2-7; maybe TRBD2 (5 bases). This CDR3 spans 14 amino acids. The germline V gene encodes CDR1 SGHRS and CDR2 YFSETQ. V lost 0 bases and J lost 1, with 8 bases in between.

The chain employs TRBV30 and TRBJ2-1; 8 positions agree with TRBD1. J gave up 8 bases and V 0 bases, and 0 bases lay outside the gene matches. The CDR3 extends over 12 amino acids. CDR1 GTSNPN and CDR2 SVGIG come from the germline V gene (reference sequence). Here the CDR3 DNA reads TGTGCCTGGAGTGTACAGGGGGATGAGCAGTTCTTC. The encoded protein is CAWSVQGDEQFF.

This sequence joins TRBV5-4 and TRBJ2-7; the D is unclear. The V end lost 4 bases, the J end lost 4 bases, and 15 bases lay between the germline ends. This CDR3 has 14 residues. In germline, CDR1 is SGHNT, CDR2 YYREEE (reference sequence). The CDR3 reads CASSPKSETYEQYF. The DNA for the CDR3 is TGTGCCAGCAGCCCGAAGTCGGAAACTTACGAGCAGTACTTC.

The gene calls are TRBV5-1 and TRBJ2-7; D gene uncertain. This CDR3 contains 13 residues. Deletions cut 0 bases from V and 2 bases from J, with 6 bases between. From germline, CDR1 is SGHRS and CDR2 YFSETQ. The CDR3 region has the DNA TGCGCCAGCAGCTTGGCTCCAGCCTACGAGCAGTACTTC. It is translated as CASSLAPAYEQYF.

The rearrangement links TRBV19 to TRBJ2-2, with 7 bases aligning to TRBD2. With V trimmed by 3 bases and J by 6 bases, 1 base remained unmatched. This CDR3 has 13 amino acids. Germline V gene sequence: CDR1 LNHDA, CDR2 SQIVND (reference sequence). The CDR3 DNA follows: TGTGCCAGTAGTATGGGGAGGGCCGGGGAGCTGTTTTTT. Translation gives CASSMGRAGELFF.

DNA for the CDR3: TGCGCCAGCAGCCCGTACAGTAGGGGTCAGCCCCAGCATTTT. Translated, it gives CASSPYSRGQPQHF. The rearrangement joins TRBV5-1 to TRBJ1-5; the D gene is possibly TRBD1 (5 bases). The CDR3 runs to 14 residues. CDR1 and CDR2 from the germline V gene are SGHRS and YFSETQ. Trimming removed 4 bases at V and 6 bases at J, with 14 bases between.

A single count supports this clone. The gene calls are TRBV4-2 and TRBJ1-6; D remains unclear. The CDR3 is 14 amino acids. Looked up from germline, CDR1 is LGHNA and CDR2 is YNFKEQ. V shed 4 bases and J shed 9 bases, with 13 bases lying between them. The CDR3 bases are TGTGCCAGCAGCCCCGGCAGGTTTGGTTCACCCCTCCACTTT. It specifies CASSPGRFGSPLHF.

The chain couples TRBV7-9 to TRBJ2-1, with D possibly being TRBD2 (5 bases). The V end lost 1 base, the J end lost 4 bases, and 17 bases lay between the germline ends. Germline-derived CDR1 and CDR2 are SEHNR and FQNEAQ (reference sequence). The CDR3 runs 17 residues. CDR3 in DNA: TGTGCCAGCAGCTTAGTACCAGCGGAACAGATTTACAATGAGCAGTTCTTC. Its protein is CASSLVPAEQIYNEQFF.

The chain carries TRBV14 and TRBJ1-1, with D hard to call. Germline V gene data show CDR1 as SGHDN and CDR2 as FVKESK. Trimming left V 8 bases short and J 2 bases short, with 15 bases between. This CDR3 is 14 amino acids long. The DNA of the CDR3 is TGTGCCAGCCGGGGAGCAGGCTCTAACACTGAAGCTTTCTTT. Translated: CASRGAGSNTEAFF.

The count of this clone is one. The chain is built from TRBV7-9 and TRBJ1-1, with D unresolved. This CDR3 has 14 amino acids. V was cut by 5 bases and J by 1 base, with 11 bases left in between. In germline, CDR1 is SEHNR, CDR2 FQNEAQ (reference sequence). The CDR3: CASSAPTENTEAFF. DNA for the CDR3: TGTGCCAGCAGCGCGCCAACAGAGAACACTGAAGCTTTCTTT.

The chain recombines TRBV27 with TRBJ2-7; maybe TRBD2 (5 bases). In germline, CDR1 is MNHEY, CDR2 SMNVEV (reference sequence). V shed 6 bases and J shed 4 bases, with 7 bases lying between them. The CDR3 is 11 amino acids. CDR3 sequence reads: CASSGVYEQYF. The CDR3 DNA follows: TGTGCCAGCAGCGGGGTGTACGAGCAGTACTTC.

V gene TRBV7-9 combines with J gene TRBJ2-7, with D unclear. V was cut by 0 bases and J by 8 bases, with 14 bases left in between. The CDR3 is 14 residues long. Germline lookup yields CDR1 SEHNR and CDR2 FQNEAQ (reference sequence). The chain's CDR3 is CASSLAGPLGQQYF. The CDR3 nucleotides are TGTGCCAGCAGCTTAGCGGGTCCCCTTGGGCAGCAGTACTTC.